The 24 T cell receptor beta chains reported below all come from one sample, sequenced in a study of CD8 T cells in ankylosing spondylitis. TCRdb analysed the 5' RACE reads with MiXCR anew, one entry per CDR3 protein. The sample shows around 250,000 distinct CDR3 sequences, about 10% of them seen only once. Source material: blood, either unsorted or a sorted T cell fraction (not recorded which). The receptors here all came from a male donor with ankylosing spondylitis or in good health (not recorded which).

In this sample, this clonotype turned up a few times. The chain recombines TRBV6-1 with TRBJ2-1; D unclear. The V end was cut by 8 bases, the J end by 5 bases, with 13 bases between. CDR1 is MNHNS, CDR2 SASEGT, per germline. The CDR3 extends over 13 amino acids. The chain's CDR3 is CASRLGTNNEQFF. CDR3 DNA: TGTGCCAGCCGACTGGGAACTAACAATGAGCAGTTCTTC.

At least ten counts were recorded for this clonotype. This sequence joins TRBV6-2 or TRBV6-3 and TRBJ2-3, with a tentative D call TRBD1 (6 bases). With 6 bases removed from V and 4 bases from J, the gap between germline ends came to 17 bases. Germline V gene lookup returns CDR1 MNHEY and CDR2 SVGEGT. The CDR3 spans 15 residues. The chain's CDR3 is CASREPTGRADTQYF. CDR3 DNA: TGTGCCAGCAGGGAACCTACAGGGCGCGCAGATACGCAGTATTTT.

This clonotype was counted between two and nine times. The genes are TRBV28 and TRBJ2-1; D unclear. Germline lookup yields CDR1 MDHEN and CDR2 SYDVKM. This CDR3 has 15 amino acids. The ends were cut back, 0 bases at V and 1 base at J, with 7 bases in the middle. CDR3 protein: CASSLWDGSYNEQFF. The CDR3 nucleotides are TGTGCCAGCAGTTTATGGGACGGGTCCTACAATGAGCAGTTCTTC.

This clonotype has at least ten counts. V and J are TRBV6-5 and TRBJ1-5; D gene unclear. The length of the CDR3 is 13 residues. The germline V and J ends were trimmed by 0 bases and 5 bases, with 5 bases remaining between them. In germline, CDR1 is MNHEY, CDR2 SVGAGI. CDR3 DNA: TGTGCCAGCAGTTACTCCGATCATCAGCCCCAGCATTTT. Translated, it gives CASSYSDHQPQHF.

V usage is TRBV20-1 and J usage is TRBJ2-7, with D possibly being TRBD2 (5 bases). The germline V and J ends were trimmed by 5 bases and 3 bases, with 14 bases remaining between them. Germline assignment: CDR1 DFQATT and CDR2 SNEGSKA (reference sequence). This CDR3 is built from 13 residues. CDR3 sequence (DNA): TGCAGTGCTCTATGGAGCGGAGTCTACGAGCAGTACTTC. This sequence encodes CSALWSGVYEQYF.

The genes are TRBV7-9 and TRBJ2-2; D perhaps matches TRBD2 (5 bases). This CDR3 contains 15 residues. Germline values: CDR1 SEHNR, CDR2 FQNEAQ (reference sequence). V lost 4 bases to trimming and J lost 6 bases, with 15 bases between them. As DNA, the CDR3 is TGTGCCAGCAGCTCCCGCTTACAGAGGGCCGGGGAGCTGTTTTTT. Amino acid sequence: CASSSRLQRAGELFF.

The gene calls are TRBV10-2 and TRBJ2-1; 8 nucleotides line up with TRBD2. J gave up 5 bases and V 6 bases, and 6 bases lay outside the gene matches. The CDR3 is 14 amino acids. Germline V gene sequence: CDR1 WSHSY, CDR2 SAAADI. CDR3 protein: CASRDSGTDNEQFF. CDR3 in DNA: TGCGCCAGCAGGGATAGCGGGACCGACAATGAGCAGTTCTTC.

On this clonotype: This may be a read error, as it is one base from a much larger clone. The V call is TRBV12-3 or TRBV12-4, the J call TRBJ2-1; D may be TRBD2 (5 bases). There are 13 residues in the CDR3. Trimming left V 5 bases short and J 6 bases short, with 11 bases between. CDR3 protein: CASSVSGINEQFF. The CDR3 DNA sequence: TGTGCCAGCAGTGTCTCGGGGATCAATGAGCAGTTCTTC.

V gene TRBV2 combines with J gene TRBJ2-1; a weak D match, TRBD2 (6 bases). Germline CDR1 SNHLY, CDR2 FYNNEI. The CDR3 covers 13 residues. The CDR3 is CAQGQGGSNEQFF. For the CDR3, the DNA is TGTGCGCAAGGGCAGGGAGGAAGTAATGAGCAGTTCTTC.

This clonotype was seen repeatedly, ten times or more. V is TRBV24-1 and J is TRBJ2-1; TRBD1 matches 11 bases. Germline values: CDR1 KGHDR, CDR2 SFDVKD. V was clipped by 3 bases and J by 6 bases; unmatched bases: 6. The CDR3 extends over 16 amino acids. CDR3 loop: CATSDGGQGALNEQFF. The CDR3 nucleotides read TGTGCCACCAGTGATGGCGGACAGGGGGCCCTCAATGAGCAGTTCTTC.

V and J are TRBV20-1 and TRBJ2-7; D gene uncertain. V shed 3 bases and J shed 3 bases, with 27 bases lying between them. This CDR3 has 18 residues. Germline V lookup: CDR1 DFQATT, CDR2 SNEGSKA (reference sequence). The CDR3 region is CSARWTDTPTFTLYEQYF. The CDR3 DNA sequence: TGCAGTGCTAGGTGGACGGATACGCCTACGTTCACCCTCTACGAGCAGTACTTC.

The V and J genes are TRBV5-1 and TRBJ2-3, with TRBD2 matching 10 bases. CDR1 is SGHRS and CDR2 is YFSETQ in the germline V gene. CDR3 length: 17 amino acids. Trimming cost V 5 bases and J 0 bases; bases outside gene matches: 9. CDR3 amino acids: CASSGLAGESSTDTQYF. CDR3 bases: TGCGCCAGCAGTGGGCTAGCGGGGGAATCTAGCACAGATACGCAGTATTTT.

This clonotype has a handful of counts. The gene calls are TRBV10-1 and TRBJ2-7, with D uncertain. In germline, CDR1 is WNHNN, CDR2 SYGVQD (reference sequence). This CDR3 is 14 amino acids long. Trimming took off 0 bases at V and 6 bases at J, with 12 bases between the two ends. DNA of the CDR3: TGCGCCAGCAGTGAGTCGAAGATTAATAGCGAGCAGTACTTC. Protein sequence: CASSESKINSEQYF.

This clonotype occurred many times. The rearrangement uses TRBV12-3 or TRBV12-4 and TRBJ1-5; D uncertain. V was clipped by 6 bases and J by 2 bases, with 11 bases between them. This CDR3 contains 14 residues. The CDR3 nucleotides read TGTGCCAGCAGCCCTCTAAATGGCAATCAGCCCCAGCATTTT. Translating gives CASSPLNGNQPQHF.

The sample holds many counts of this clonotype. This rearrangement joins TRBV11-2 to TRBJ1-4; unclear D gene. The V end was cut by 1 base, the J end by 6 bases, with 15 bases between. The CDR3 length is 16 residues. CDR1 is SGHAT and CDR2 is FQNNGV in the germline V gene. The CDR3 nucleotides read TGTGCCAGCAGCTTAGTACCTACTGGAGTGGATGAAAAACTGTTTTTT. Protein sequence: CASSLVPTGVDEKLFF. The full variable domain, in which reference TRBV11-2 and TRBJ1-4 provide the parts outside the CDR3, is EAGVAQSPRYKIIEKRQSVAFWCNPISGHATLYWYQQILGQGPKLLIQFQNNGVVDDSQLPKDRFSAERLKGVDSTLKIQPAKLEDSAVYLCASSLVPTGVDEKLFFGSGTQLSVL.

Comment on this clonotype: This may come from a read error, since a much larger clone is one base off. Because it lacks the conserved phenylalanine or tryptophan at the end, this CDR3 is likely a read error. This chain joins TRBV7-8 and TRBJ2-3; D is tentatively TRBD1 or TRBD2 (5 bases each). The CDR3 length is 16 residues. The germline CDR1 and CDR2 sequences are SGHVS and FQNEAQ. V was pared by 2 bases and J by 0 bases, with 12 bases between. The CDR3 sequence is CASSLRGPTSTDTQYL. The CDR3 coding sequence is TGTGCCAGCAGCTTAAGGGGACCTACGAGCACAGATACGCAGTATCTT.

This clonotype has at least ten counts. The DNA for the CDR3 is TGCGCCAGCAGTGAGAGTAGGGCAGGGGGTGACAATGAGCAGTTCTTC. Translating gives CASSESRAGGDNEQFF. The V and J genes are TRBV10-1 and TRBJ2-1; 7 positions match TRBD1. This CDR3 comprises 16 residues. Losses at the gene ends were 2 bases for V and 5 bases for J; bases not matched to a gene: 9. Germline V CDR1 and CDR2: WNHNN, SYGVQD (reference sequence).

This chain's CDR3 is CASSLGLEEYF. The CDR3, as DNA: TGTGCCAGCAGCTTAGGACTAGAGGAGTACTTC. The rearrangement links TRBV7-9 to TRBJ2-4; TRBD2 might be the D (6 bases). With 1 base removed from V and 14 bases from J, the gap between germline ends came to 9 bases. The germline CDR1 and CDR2 sequences are SEHNR and FQNEAQ (reference sequence). The CDR3 contains 11 residues.

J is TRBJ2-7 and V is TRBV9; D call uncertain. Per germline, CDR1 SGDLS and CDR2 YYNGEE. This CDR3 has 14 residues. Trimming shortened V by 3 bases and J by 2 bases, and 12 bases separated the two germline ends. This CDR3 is CASSASRTPYEQYF. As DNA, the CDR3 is TGTGCCAGCAGCGCGTCCCGGACCCCCTACGAGCAGTACTTC.

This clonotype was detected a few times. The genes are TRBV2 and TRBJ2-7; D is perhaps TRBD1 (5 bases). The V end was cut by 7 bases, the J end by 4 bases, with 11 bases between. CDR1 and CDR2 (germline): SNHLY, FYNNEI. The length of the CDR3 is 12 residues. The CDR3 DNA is TGTGCCAGCACAGGGATTCTGTACGAGCAGTACTTC. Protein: CASTGILYEQYF.

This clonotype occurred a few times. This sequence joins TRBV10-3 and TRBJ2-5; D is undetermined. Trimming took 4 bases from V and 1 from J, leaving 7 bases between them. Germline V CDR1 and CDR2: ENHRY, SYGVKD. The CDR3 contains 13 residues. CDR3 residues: CAISASSQETQYF. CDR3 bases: TGTGCCATCAGTGCCTCAAGCCAAGAGACCCAGTACTTC.

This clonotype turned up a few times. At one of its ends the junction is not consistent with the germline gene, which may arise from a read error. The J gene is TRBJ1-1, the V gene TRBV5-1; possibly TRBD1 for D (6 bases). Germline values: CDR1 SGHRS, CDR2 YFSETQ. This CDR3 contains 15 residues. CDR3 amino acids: CASTLIGGMNTEAFF. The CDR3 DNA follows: TGCGCCAGCACCTTGATAGGGGGGATGAACACTGAAGCTTTCTTT.

CDR3 sequence (DNA): TGTGCCAGCAGCCAGTGGGGCTCCAGCTCCTACAATGAGCAGTTCTTC. It yields the protein CASSQWGSSSYNEQFF. V usage is TRBV14 and J usage is TRBJ2-1; D might be TRBD1 (5 bases). CDR3 size: 16 residues. CDR1 is SGHDN, CDR2 FVKESK, per germline. V was clipped by 3 bases and J by 0 bases, with 12 bases between them.

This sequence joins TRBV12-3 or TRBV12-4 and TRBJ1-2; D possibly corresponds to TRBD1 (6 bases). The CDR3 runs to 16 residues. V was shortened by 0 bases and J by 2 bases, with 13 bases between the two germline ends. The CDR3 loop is CASSLALQGRNYGYTF. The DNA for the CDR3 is TGTGCCAGCAGTTTAGCGCTTCAGGGGCGGAACTATGGCTACACCTTC.